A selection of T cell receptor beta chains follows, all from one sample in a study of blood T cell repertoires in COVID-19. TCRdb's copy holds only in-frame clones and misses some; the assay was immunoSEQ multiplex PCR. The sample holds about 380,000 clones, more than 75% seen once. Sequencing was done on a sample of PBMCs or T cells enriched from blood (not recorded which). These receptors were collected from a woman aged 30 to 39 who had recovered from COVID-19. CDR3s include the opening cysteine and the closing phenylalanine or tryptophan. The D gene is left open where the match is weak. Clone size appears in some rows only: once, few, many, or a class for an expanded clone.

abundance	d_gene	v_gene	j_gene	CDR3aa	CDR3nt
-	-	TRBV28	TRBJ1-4	CASSPRTPGNEKLFF	TGTGCCAGCAGTCCCCGGACACCTGGTAATGAAAAACTGTTTTTT
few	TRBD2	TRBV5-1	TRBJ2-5	CASSLTLAGTGGGETQYF	TGCGCCAGCAGCTTGACACTAGCGGGAACGGGGGGAGGGGAGACCCAGTACTTC
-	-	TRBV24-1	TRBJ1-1	CATSDKGGTEAFF	TGTGCCACCAGTGATAAAGGGGGCACTGAAGCTTTCTTT
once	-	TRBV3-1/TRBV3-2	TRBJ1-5	CASSQGIGAQPQHF	TGTGCCAGCAGCCAAGGCATAGGGGCACAGCCCCAGCATTTT
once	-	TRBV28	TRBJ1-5	CASTVRGDSNQPQHF	TGTGCCAGCACAGTAAGGGGCGATAGCAATCAGCCCCAGCATTTT
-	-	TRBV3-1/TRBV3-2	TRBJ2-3	CASSQAGTQYF	TGTGCCAGCAGCCAAGCGGGAACGCAGTATTTT
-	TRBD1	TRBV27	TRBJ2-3	CASRVGGVSDTQYF	TGTGCCAGCAGGGTAGGGGGCGTATCGGATACGCAGTATTTT
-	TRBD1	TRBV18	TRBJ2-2	CASSLGTGTTGELFF	TGTGCCAGCTCACTCGGGACAGGGACGACCGGGGAGCTGTTTTTT
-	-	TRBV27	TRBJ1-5	CASSSNRAHQPQHF	TGTGCCAGCAGTTCAAACAGGGCCCATCAGCCCCAGCATTTT
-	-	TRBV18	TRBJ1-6	CASSPTDGGSPLHF	TGTGCCAGCTCACCAACAGACGGTGGTTCACCCCTCCACTTT
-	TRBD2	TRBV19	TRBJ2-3	CASSERGSTDTQYF	TGTGCCAGTAGCGAGCGGGGGAGCACAGATACGCAGTATTTT
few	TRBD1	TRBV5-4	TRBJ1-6	CASSWGQGDSPLHF	TGTGCCAGCAGCTGGGGACAGGGGGATTCACCCCTCCACTTT
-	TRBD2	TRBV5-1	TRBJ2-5	CASRPGGFQETQYF	TGCGCCAGCAGACCGGGGGGGTTTCAAGAGACCCAGTACTTC
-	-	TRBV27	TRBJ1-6	CASSLKDRGFAYNSPLHF	TGTGCCAGCAGTTTAAAGGATAGAGGGTTCGCCTATAATTCACCCCTCCACTTT
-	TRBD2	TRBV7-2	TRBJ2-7	CASSRLAGGGNEQYF	TGTGCCAGCAGCAGACTAGCGGGAGGGGGGAACGAGCAGTACTTC
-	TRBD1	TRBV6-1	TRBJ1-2	CASSESGGPRWCTF	TGTGCCAGCAGTGAGTCAGGGGGCCCCAGGTGGTGCACCTTC
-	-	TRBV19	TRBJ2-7	CASSPTLQGYSYEQYF	TGTGCCAGTAGCCCTACCCTACAGGGTTACTCCTACGAGCAGTACTTC
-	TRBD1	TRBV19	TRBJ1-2	CASSTGGTGGNYGYTF	TGTGCCAGTAGTACAGGCGGTACAGGGGGCAACTATGGCTACACCTTC
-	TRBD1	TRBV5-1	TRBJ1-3	CASSSQDRDSGNTIYF	TGCGCCAGCAGCTCACAGGACAGGGACTCTGGAAACACCATATATTTT
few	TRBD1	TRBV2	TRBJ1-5	CASSGTGGNQPQHF	TGTGCCAGCAGTGGGACAGGGGGCAATCAGCCCCAGCATTTT
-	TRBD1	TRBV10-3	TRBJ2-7	CAISGGTGEYF	TGTGCCATCAGTGGGGGGACAGGAGAGTACTTC
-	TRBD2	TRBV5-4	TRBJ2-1	CASSLGGLAGGPFVYNEQFF	TGTGCCAGCAGCTTGGGGGGACTAGCGGGAGGGCCGTTCGTCTACAATGAGCAGTTCTTC
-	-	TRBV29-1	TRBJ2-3	CSVYNGDTQYF	TGCAGCGTCTATAATGGAGATACGCAGTATTTT
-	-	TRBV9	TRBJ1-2	CASSVAGLLRYTF	TGTGCCAGCAGCGTAGCAGGGCTCCTACGCTACACCTTC
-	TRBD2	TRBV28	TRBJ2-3	CASSLLAGGRTDTQYF	TGTGCCAGCAGTTTATTGGCGGGAGGTCGAACAGATACGCAGTATTTT
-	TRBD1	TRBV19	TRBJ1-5	CASQQPKTDRGQVGSNQPQHF	TGTGCCAGCCAACAACCAAAAACGGACAGAGGACAGGTCGGGAGCAATCAGCCCCAGCATTTT
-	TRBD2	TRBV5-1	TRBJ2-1	CASSDGTSGSYNEQFF	TGCGCCAGCAGCGACGGGACTAGCGGCTCCTACAATGAGCAGTTCTTC
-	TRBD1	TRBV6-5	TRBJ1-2	CASRLTGGASGYTF	TGTGCCAGCAGACTCACAGGGGGCGCGAGTGGCTACACCTTC
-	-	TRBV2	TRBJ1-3	CASTPQGYGASGNTIYF	TGTGCCAGCACGCCCCAGGGGTACGGGGCCTCTGGAAACACCATATATTTT
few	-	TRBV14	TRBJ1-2	CASSPGKNYGYTF	TGTGCCAGCAGCCCAGGGAAGAACTATGGCTACACCTTC
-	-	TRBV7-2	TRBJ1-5	CASSFPGQPQHF	TGTGCCAGCAGCTTTCCAGGACAGCCCCAGCATTTT
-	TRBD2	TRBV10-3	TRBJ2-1	CAIRNGLAGTNEQFF	TGTGCCATCAGAAATGGACTAGCGGGAACCAATGAGCAGTTCTTC
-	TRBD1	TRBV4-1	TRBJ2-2	CASSRTGAGELFF	TGCGCCAGCAGCCGAACAGGGGCCGGGGAGCTGTTTTTT
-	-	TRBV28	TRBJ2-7	CASSSGHSAGVPYEQYF	TGTGCCAGCAGTTCGGGACACTCGGCGGGAGTACCCTACGAGCAGTACTTC
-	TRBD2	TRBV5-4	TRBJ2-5	CASSLEAGGPVSETQYF	TGTGCCAGCAGCTTGGAGGCGGGAGGGCCAGTGTCAGAGACCCAGTACTTC
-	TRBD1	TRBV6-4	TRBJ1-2	CASTNQDRGTSWGYTF	TGTGCCAGCACCAACCAGGACAGGGGCACATCTTGGGGCTACACCTTC
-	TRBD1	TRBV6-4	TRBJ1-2	CASSVRQGRGYTF	TGTGCCAGCAGTGTCAGACAGGGTAGGGGCTACACCTTC
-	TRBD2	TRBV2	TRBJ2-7	CASRGLAGPSEQYF	TGTGCCAGCAGGGGACTAGCGGGACCCTCGGAGCAGTACTTC
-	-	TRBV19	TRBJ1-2	CASSIDKGVSSYTF	TGTGCCAGTAGTATAGATAAGGGAGTGAGTAGCTACACCTTC
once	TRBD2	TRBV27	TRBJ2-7	CASSLALAGYEQYF	TGTGCCAGCAGTTTAGCACTAGCGGGCTACGAGCAGTACTTC
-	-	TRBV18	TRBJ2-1	CASSPVKSYNEQFF	TGTGCCAGCTCACCAGTCAAATCCTACAATGAGCAGTTCTTC
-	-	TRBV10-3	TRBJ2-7	CAISEQADEQYF	TGTGCCATCAGTGAACAGGCCGACGAGCAGTACTTC
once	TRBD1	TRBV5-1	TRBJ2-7	CASSSPGQGLYEQYF	TGCGCCAGCAGCTCGCCGGGACAGGGGCTGTACGAGCAGTACTTC
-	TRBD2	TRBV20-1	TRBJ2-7	CSASPVTSGPEQYF	TGCAGTGCTAGTCCCGTCACTAGCGGGCCCGAGCAGTACTTC
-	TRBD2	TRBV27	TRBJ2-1	CASSYAGGSYNEQFF	TGTGCCAGCAGTTATGCGGGAGGGTCCTACAATGAGCAGTTCTTC
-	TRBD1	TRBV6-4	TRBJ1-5	CASRGDRVNRFYSNQPQHF	TGTGCCAGCAGGGGGGACAGGGTGAATCGATTCTATAGCAATCAGCCCCAGCATTTT
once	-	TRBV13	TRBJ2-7	CASSLDTRSGEQYF	TGTGCCAGCAGCTTGGACACCCGGAGCGGGGAGCAGTACTTC
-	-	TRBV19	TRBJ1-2	CASSIGGRSTYGYTF	TGTGCCAGTAGTATCGGGGGGCGCTCTACATATGGCTACACCTTC